Each of the 11 T cell receptor beta chains below was sequenced from the same sample in a study of T cells in Graves' hyperthyroidism and ophthalmopathy. The source material, RNA transcripts, was used to amplify TCR beta CDR3 regions. The TCR CDR3 first-round RT-PCR relied on the HTBI primer set. TCRdb itself ran the multiplex PCR reads through MiXCR, one entry per CDR3 protein. The data contain approximately 320,000 distinct CDR3 sequences, 16% of them singletons. The material sequenced was blood. All receptors derive from a man younger than 40 with Graves' hyperthyroidism.

This clonotype has a count of ten or more. The chain combines TRBV5-1 with TRBJ2-5, with 9 bases aligning to TRBD1. Germline lookup yields CDR1 SGHRS and CDR2 YFSETQ. The CDR3 sequence is 17 residues long. Trimming cost V 0 bases and J 1 base; bases outside gene matches: 7. CDR3 loop: CASSLAYTGGGQETQYF. The CDR3 DNA follows: TGCGCCAGCAGCTTGGCCTATACAGGGGGCGGCCAAGAGACCCAGTACTTC.

V is TRBV5-1 and J is TRBJ2-1; 9 bases line up with TRBD2. Trimming cost V 3 bases and J 4 bases; bases outside gene matches: 5. The CDR3 spans 15 residues. Germline lookup yields CDR1 SGHRS and CDR2 YFSETQ. CDR3 protein: CASSYSGSWYNEQFF. The CDR3 nucleotides read TGCGCCAGCAGCTATAGCGGGAGCTGGTACAATGAGCAGTTCTTC.

The chain uses TRBV19 and TRBJ1-5; 7 bases fit TRBD1. Per the germline V gene, CDR1 is LNHDA and CDR2 is SQIVND (reference sequence). This CDR3 region has 15 residues. With 3 bases clipped from V and 4 bases from J, the junction kept 6 bases outside the gene matches. Here the CDR3 reads CASSMSQGVNQPQHF. The CDR3 bases are TGTGCCAGTAGTATGAGTCAGGGGGTAAATCAGCCCCAGCATTTT. The variable domain in full, with the rest retrieved from reference TRBV19 and TRBJ1-5, is DGGITQSPKYLFRKEGQNVTLSCEQNLNHDAMYWYRQDPGQGLRLIYYSQIVNDFQKGDIAEGYSVSREKKESFPLTVTSAQKNPTAFYLCASSMSQGVNQPQHFGDGTRLSIL.

The V and J genes are TRBV10-3 and TRBJ1-1; D might be TRBD1 (5 bases). V lost 8 bases, J lost 1 base, and 11 bases lay in between. CDR1 and CDR2 (germline): ENHRY, SYGVKD. This CDR3 region has 13 residues. The CDR3 region is CAISGTGNTEAFF. CDR3 bases: TGTGCCATCTCAGGGACGGGGAACACTGAAGCTTTCTTT.

This clonotype came up a few times. The chain combines TRBV2 with TRBJ2-3; 9 bases are a match to TRBD2. The length of the CDR3 is 15 residues. J gave up 5 bases and V 6 bases, and 9 bases lay outside the gene matches. Per germline, CDR1 SNHLY and CDR2 FYNNEI. Here the CDR3 DNA reads TGTGCCAGCAGAGGACTAGCGCCCCGGGTAGATACGCAGTATTTT. Translating it yields CASRGLAPRVDTQYF. Filled out from reference TRBV2 and TRBJ2-3, the complete variable domain reads EPEVTQTPSHQVTQMGQEVILRCVPISNHLYFYWYRQILGQKVEFLVSFYNNEISEKSEIFDDQFSVERPDGSNFTLKIRSTKLEDSAMYFCASRGLAPRVDTQYFGPGTRLTVL.

This clonotype was counted only a few times. This rearrangement joins TRBV20-1 to TRBJ2-7; TRBD2 is a possible D gene (5 bases). Trimming stripped 6 bases from V and 0 bases from J, with 21 bases between. The CDR3 has 16 amino acids. The germline V gene has CDR1 DFQATT and CDR2 SNEGSKA (reference sequence). Here the CDR3 DNA reads TGCAGTGCAGTGGACTCAACTTCCCGCAGCTCCTACGAGCAGTACTTC. Its protein product is CSAVDSTSRSSYEQYF.

This clonotype was seen only a few times. V and J are TRBV10-3 and TRBJ1-1; TRBD1 matches 8 bases. Trimming removed 9 bases from V and 7 bases from J; junction bases left unmatched: 7. The germline CDR1 and CDR2 sequences are ENHRY and SYGVKD. There are 12 residues in the CDR3. The CDR3 region is CAIGTGGVEAFF. CDR3 DNA: TGTGCCATTGGGACAGGAGGGGTTGAAGCTTTCTTT.

A few counts support this clonotype. The chain combines TRBV15 with TRBJ2-7; 7 bases map to TRBD2. Germline lookup yields CDR1 LNHNV and CDR2 YYDKDF (reference sequence). This CDR3 has 14 residues. The ends lost 1 base at V and 6 bases at J; junction bases unmatched: 6. CDR3 residues: CATSRGGEGSEQYF. The CDR3 DNA is TGTGCCACCAGCAGAGGAGGGGAGGGCAGCGAGCAGTACTTC.

The table lists this clonotype with a few counts. This chain connects TRBV12-3 or TRBV12-4 to TRBJ2-2; D is perhaps TRBD2 (5 bases). V gave up 6 bases and J gave up 0 bases, with 8 bases separating them. The CDR3 sequence is 14 residues long. The CDR3 here is CASRRLSNTGELFF. For the CDR3, the DNA is TGTGCCAGCAGGCGACTATCGAACACCGGGGAGCTGTTTTTT.

The sample holds a few counts of this clonotype. The chain carries TRBV7-9 and TRBJ2-7; possibly TRBD1 for D (5 bases). Trimming took off 5 bases at V and 5 bases at J, with 13 bases between the two ends. The CDR3 loop spans 13 amino acids. CDR1 is SEHNR, CDR2 FQNEAQ, per germline (reference sequence). The CDR3 here is CASSPDQGNEQYF. The CDR3 region has the DNA TGTGCCAGCAGCCCGGACCAGGGAAACGAGCAGTACTTC.

This clonotype was counted at least ten times. The chain links TRBV13 to TRBJ2-6; D not certain. V lost 4 bases and J lost 4, with 11 bases in between. Germline lookup yields CDR1 PRHDT and CDR2 FYEKMQ (reference sequence). The CDR3 has 15 amino acids. The CDR3 sequence: CASSSASAGANVLTF. The CDR3 DNA follows: TGTGCCAGCAGCTCCGCGAGTGCGGGGGCCAACGTCCTGACTTTC.